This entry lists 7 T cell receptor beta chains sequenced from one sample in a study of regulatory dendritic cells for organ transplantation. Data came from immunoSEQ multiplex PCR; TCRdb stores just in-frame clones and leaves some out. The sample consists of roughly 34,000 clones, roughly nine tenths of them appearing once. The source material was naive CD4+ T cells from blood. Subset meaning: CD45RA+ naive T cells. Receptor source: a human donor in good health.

The CDR3 protein is CASSLEGTGPKNIQYF. Here the CDR3 DNA reads TGTGCCAGCAGCTTAGAAGGGACAGGGCCCAAAAACATTCAGTACTTC. The V call is TRBV11-2, the J call TRBJ2-4; TRBD1 agrees at 9 bases. In germline, CDR1 is SGHAT, CDR2 FQNNGV. This CDR3 is 16 amino acids long. Unmatched junction bases numbered 2, after V lost 0 bases and J lost 2 bases.

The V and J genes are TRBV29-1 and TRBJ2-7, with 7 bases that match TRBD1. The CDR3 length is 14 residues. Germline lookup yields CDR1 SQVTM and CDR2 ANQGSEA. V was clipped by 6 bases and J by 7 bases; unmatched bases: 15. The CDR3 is CSVGTGTAPSEQYF. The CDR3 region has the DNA TGCAGCGTCGGAACGGGGACAGCTCCTAGTGAGCAGTACTTC.

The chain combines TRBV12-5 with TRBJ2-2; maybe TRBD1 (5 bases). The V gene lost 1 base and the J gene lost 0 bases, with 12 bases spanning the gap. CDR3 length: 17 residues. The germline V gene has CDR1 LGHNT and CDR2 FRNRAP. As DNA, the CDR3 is TGTGCTAGTGGTTTGGATATACAGGCCCCGAACACCGGGGAGCTGTTTTTT. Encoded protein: CASGLDIQAPNTGELFF.

CDR3 DNA: TGTGCCAGCAGTGATGGGGGGGCTGGGAATGAAAAACTGTTTTTT. As protein: CASSDGGAGNEKLFF. The V and J genes are TRBV25-1 and TRBJ1-4; D is possibly TRBD1 (6 bases). The V gene's germline CDR1 is MGHDK and CDR2 SYGVNS. CDR3 size: 15 residues. V lost 3 bases and J 5 bases, leaving 13 bases between the germline ends.

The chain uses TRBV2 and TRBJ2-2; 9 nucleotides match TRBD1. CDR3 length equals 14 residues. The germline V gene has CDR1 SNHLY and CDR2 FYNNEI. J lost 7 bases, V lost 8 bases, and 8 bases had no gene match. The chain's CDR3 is CASAPGQGFGELFF. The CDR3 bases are TGTGCCAGCGCGCCGGGACAGGGCTTCGGGGAGCTGTTTTTT.

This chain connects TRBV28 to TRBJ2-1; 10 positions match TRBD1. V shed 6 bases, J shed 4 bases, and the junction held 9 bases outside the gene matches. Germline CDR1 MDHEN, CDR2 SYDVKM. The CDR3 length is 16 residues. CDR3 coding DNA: TGTGCCAGCAGCAGTACCGGGACAGGGGAATACAATGAGCAGTTCTTC. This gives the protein CASSSTGTGEYNEQFF.

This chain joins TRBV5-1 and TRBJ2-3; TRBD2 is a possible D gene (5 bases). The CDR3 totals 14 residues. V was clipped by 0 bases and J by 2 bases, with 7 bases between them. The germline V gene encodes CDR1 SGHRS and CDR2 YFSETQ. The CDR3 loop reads CASSLGGLTDTQYF. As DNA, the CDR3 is TGCGCCAGCAGCTTGGGAGGGCTCACAGATACGCAGTATTTT.